The sequence of this TCR beta chain was determined in a study of OX40 agonist ivuxolimab in advanced cancers. The CDR3 has 15 amino acids. Trimming stripped 0 bases from V and 1 base from J, with 10 bases between. Germline V CDR1 and CDR2: MNHNS, SASEGT. Profiling relied on immunoSEQ multiplex PCR, and the TCRdb table lists in-frame clones only, not all of them. The sample lists 15,000 to 20,000 clones; 75% to 90% were seen once. The sequence came from an adult with an advanced solid tumor such as melanoma, head and neck, liver or kidney cancer. The sample here was CD4+ or CD8+ T cells sorted from blood, taken in a trial of the OX40 agonist ivuxolimab. The gene calls are TRBV6-1 and TRBJ2-7; D not certain. The CDR3 spells CASSEAPAASYEQYF. For the CDR3, the DNA is TGTGCCAGCAGTGAAGCGCCCGCGGCTTCCTACGAGCAGTACTTC.